This T cell receptor (beta chain) was sequenced during a study of blood T cell repertoires in COVID-19 (dated by TCRdb to 2018 to 2021). For the wider study: Collaborator samples came from the United States, Italy and Spain and covered acute and convalescent phases of COVID-19. Where HLA class I and class II types were available, the types were taken from metadata supplied by the sample provider, not from assay-based typing. The prospective study material was composed of cDNA or gDNA derived from T cells, B-cell-depleted T cells, or PBMCs. A freely available public database, intended as a resource for researchers studying the immune response to SARS-CoV-2, is where the repertoires were released. The samples were drawn from two sources: the first 160 participants of the ongoing ImmuneRACE study, and approximately 1,300 subjects contributed by 6 global collaborators. Sample metadata almost always included a de-identified subject ID, COVID-19 status, age in years and sex. Deeply sampled blood TCRbeta repertoires from subjects exposed to, actively infected with, or recovered from COVID-19 were included in the dataset. Summary of the overall study and its limitations: Clinical and demographic metadata were provided uncurated, with the amount varying by source and participant.

Remarks on this clone: The antigen it recognizes is unknown. No qualities accompany the bases; no much larger clone lies one base away.

From cysteine to phenylalanine, the CDR3 is 15 amino acids long. Only CDR3 DNA remains: 45 bases, in frame from the first base. Trimming removed 3 bases from V and 4 bases from J; the gene matches leave 3 bases unexplained. CDR1 and CDR2, per the germline V gene, are KGHDR and SFDVKD. TCRbeta CDR3 regions were amplified from genomic DNA by means of the immunoSEQ Assay, a bias-controlled multiplex PCR. Per the original workflow: Within the assay, amplification of reference gene primers was used to estimate how many nucleated cells each sample contained. To quantify the absolute abundance of each unique TCRbeta CDR3 rearrangement, sequence reads were collapsed and filtered. Productive Simpson clonality was computed per sample as the square root of Simpson's diversity index over productive rearrangements. TCRdb took this table from immuneACCESS and kept in-frame rearrangements with V and J called. Such tables lack part of the clones; where checked against another copy, unresolved V genes explain under half of the gap, and the rest is unexplained. The V and J calls and clone size were taken over from that table, and D and trimming were inferred from the DNA. The sample has around 69,000 clones on record, 85% of them singletons. About 23% of the sample goes to the ten largest clones.

Whole blood was collected in K2EDTA tubes by collaborating institutions according to the institutions' own protocols. Collaborator samples were shipped for TCRbeta analysis as frozen whole blood, isolated PBMCs, or DNA extracted from either sample type. Sequenced sample: peripheral blood. The chain is encoded by TRBV24-1 joined to TRBJ2-1; 9 bases in the junction line up with TRBD1. The clonotype comes from a man aged 50 to 60 with acute or convalescent COVID-19. The bases are TGTGCCACCAGTGATGAGGGACAGGGATACAATGAGCAGTTCTTC. This codes for CATSDEGQGYNEQFF.